The rows below give T cell receptor beta chains drawn from one sample of a study of CD8 T cell repertoires and HIV-1 epitope variants. The table came from immunoSEQ multiplex PCR; TCRdb's copy has only in-frame clones and leaves some out. The table shows under 100,000 clones, with almost 75% occurring only once. The material sequenced was uncultured baseline CD8+ T cells from peripheral blood mononuclear cells (PBMCs). These receptors originate from a male donor with HIV. Each CDR3 is given with its conserved first and last residue.

>TRBV28|TRBJ2-7
CASSFGQSYEQYF
>TRBV11-1|TRBJ2-7
CASSLEAGGTYEQYF
>TRBV15|TRBJ1-1
CATSTPTNTEAFF
>TRBV30|TRBJ2-3
CAWSVTADTQYF
>TRBV10-1|TRBJ2-7
CACQGVSYEQYF
>TRBV9|TRBJ1-5
CASSVGQGVGQPQHF
>TRBV6-4|TRBJ1-6
CASSARDRDSPLHF
>TRBV5-5|TRBJ1-2
CASSSTDYGYTF
>TRBV6-5|TRBJ1-5
CASSYSQGSQPQHF
>TRBV6-5|TRBJ1-2
CASSYSGTGSYGYTF
>TRBV7-9|TRBJ1-2
CAPEPEYYTF
>TRBV15|TRBJ2-1
CATSRDLLAGVNEQFF
>TRBV28|TRBJ1-5
CASIGGLSNQPQHF
>TRBV6-4|TRBJ1-5
CASSHGTGGDQPQHF
>TRBV18|TRBJ1-1
CASSTDRGEAFF
>TRBV25-1|TRBJ2-4
CASSSVGEFQYF
>TRBV7-2|TRBJ1-2
CASSPSWDYGYTF
>TRBV7-7|TRBJ2-1
CASSPQGGYNEQFF
>TRBV27|TRBJ2-7
CASSSLGAYEQYF
>TRBV6-5|TRBJ2-7
CASRRGPAPSYEQYF
>TRBV5-5|TRBJ2-5
CASSLEPGPLGAETQYF
>TRBV6-5|.
CASTTTSGSSYEQYF
>TRBV19|TRBJ2-1
CASSTLSPPYEQFF
>TRBV13|TRBJ2-1
CASSSRRAAGLSYNEQFF
>TRBV14|TRBJ2-2
CASSQGWPNTGELFF
>TRBV4-2|TRBJ1-3
CASSQDMGSGNTIYF
>TRBV18|TRBJ2-5
CASSLELAGGQETQYF
>TRBV5-1|TRBJ2-5
CASSLDLGALETQYF
>TRBV7-8|TRBJ2-7
CASSHGTGGSHEQYF
>TRBV19|TRBJ2-5
CASTRSGADQETQYF
>TRBV11-2|TRBJ2-3
CASSPPGWEAGPFF
>TRBV28|TRBJ2-5
CASSPTSRETQYF
>TRBV7-3|TRBJ2-2
CASSLSGVDTGELFF
>TRBV15|TRBJ2-7
CATSRDGGTAYEQYF
>TRBV6-5|TRBJ2-7
CASRTYLSSYEQYF
>TRBV6-1|TRBJ2-5
CASSEGSGVGTQYF
>TRBV4-1|TRBJ1-2
CASSQEATYGYTF
>TRBV30|TRBJ1-5
CAWSRFAGNSNQPQHF
>TRBV7-5|TRBJ2-1
CARIPNRLAAILDAYNEQFF
>TRBV7-3|TRBJ2-2
CASSPGVAPTGELFF
>TRBV7-9|TRBJ1-1
CASRLPGRTEAFF
>TRBV6-5|TRBJ1-4
CASSYSGWANEKLFF
>TRBV6-6|TRBJ2-7
CASSRARDSSYEQYF
>TRBV19|TRBJ2-3
CASGVATSTDTQYF
>TRBV4-3|TRBJ1-6
CASSQDNGADSLLHF
>TRBV29-1|TRBJ2-3
CSVGGTGGSTDTQYF
>TRBV9|TRBJ1-1
CASSTGTEGTEAFF
>TRBV19|TRBJ1-1
CASSIGLRGYTEAFF
>TRBV5-1|TRBJ2-1
CASRSRGGGDEQFF
>TRBV5-4|TRBJ2-1
CASSSSGNPTLNEQFF
>TRBV6-1|TRBJ2-3
CASRDRPWGTDTQYF
>TRBV7-9|TRBJ1-3
CASSLDGPPGNTIYF
>TRBV6-1|TRBJ1-2
CASSMGLNYGYTF
>TRBV5-1|TRBJ1-5
CASSPTGGPNQPQHF
>TRBV7-9|TRBJ2-7
CASSSNRDRAYEQYF
>TRBV25-1|TRBJ1-5
CASSEGPLNQPQHF